This is a list of T cell receptor beta chains from one sample in a study of CD8 T cells in Susac syndrome. MiXCR, applied by TCRdb to the immunoSEQ multiplex PCR reads, yields one record per CDR3 protein. In the table there are over 100,000 distinct CDR3 sequences, nearly 96% of which are singletons. Sequences were obtained from CD4+ T cells from PBMCs. The receptor source for this set is a human donor with Susac syndrome. The CDR3 runs from the conserved cysteine through the conserved F or W. Each record gives: clone size, V gene, J gene, D gene, CDR3 protein, CDR3 DNA. A D gene is named only where the DNA matches it firmly. Size tells how often a clone was seen (once, few, many) or the class of an expanded clone, and some rows leave it out.

NA,TRBV7-2,TRBJ2-3,NA,CASSRGWHTQYF,TGTGCCAGCAGCCGAGGCTGGCATACGCAGTATTTT
NA,TRBV4-1,TRBJ2-1,TRBD1,CASSQDIDWTGGNEQFF,TGCGCCAGCAGCCAAGATATCGATTGGACAGGGGGAAATGAGCAGTTCTTC
few,TRBV3-1,TRBJ1-1,NA,CASSQGRGTEAFF,TGTGCCAGCAGCCAGGGCCGGGGGACTGAAGCTTTCTTT
once,TRBV29-1,TRBJ2-3,TRBD2,CSVDTSGSTDTQYF,TGCAGCGTTGATACTAGCGGGAGCACAGATACGCAGTATTTT
NA,TRBV14,TRBJ2-6,TRBD2,CASSPGGREADSGANVLTF,TGTGCCAGCAGCCCTGGAGGGCGGGAGGCCGACTCTGGGGCCAACGTCCTGACTTTC
NA,TRBV7-2,TRBJ2-7,NA,CASSSMGVHEQYF,TGTGCCAGCAGCTCTATGGGGGTCCACGAGCAGTACTTC
NA,TRBV5-1,TRBJ2-7,TRBD1,CASSLQGGNTYEQYF,TGCGCCAGCAGCTTACAGGGGGGAAATACCTACGAGCAGTACTTC
NA,TRBV20-1,TRBJ1-2,TRBD1,CSAFGQDPVDYGYTF,TGCAGTGCCTTTGGACAGGACCCAGTCGACTATGGCTACACCTTC
NA,TRBV11-1,TRBJ2-5,NA,CASAEQLETQYF,TGTGCCAGTGCGGAACAGCTCGAGACCCAGTACTTC
NA,TRBV29-1,TRBJ1-1,TRBD1,CSVKGARTEAFF,TGCAGCGTGAAGGGGGCGAGGACTGAAGCTTTCTTT
NA,TRBV12-3/TRBV12-4,TRBJ1-4,TRBD1,CASSQYRGTNEKLFF,TGTGCCAGCAGTCAATACAGGGGGACTAATGAAAAACTGTTTTTT
NA,TRBV4-1,TRBJ2-7,TRBD2,CASSQGPPGLAIYEQYF,TGCGCCAGCAGCCAAGGGCCCCCGGGACTAGCGATCTACGAGCAGTACTTC
NA,TRBV4-1,TRBJ2-1,TRBD1,CASSRGQGAANEQFF,TGCGCCAGCAGCCGTGGACAGGGGGCAGCAAATGAGCAGTTCTTC
NA,TRBV3-1,TRBJ2-5,TRBD2,CASSQEAGVVETQYF,TGTGCCAGCAGCCAAGAGGCGGGAGTGGTAGAGACCCAGTACTTC
NA,TRBV6-5,TRBJ2-1,TRBD2,CASSRPSGRNDEQFF,TGTGCCAGCAGCCGCCCTAGCGGGAGGAACGATGAGCAGTTCTTC
NA,TRBV7-9,TRBJ2-3,TRBD1,CASNFDRADTQYF,TGTGCCAGCAACTTCGACAGGGCAGATACGCAGTATTTT
NA,TRBV7-9,TRBJ2-7,NA,CASSSRTGRDQYF,TGTGCCAGCAGCTCTCGGACGGGGCGGGACCAGTACTTC
NA,TRBV29-1,TRBJ2-7,TRBD2,CSVQTSGAYYEQYF,TGCAGCGTTCAAACTAGCGGGGCCTACTACGAGCAGTACTTC
NA,TRBV7-2,TRBJ2-3,NA,CASSSFRTDTQYF,TGTGCCAGCAGCTCCTTTAGGACAGATACGCAGTATTTT
few,TRBV29-1,TRBJ2-1,NA,CSVGDYLRYNEQFF,TGCAGCGTTGGTGACTACCTACGATACAATGAGCAGTTCTTC
NA,TRBV4-2,TRBJ2-2,NA,CASSQDVADRTGELFF,TGTGCCAGCAGCCAAGATGTAGCGGATCGCACCGGGGAGCTGTTTTTT
NA,TRBV28,TRBJ2-2,NA,CASSLMAVGELFF,TGTGCCAGCAGTTTAATGGCCGTCGGGGAGCTGTTTTTT
NA,TRBV10-3,TRBJ2-5,TRBD1,CAISEGTEETQYF,TGTGCCATCAGTGAAGGGACAGAAGAGACCCAGTACTTC
NA,TRBV29-1,TRBJ1-1,NA,CSVTQTEAFF,TGCAGCGTGACCCAGACTGAAGCTTTCTTT
NA,TRBV5-1,TRBJ1-1,NA,CASSLVFENTEAFF,TGCGCCAGCAGCTTGGTATTCGAGAACACTGAAGCTTTCTTT
NA,TRBV15,TRBJ1-1,NA,CATSDGGGEAFF,TGTGCCACCAGCGACGGGGGGGGAGAAGCTTTCTTT
NA,TRBV7-2,TRBJ1-1,NA,CASSPRVGGRNTEAFF,TGTGCCAGCAGCCCCCGAGTGGGGGGGCGGAACACTGAAGCTTTCTTT
NA,TRBV29-1,TRBJ2-3,NA,CSVNRDISTDTQYF,TGCAGCGTCAACCGGGACATTAGCACAGATACGCAGTATTTT
NA,TRBV30,TRBJ2-4,TRBD1,CAWSVQGANIQYF,TGTGCCTGGAGTGTACAGGGGGCAAACATTCAGTACTTC
NA,TRBV6-5,TRBJ2-7,NA,CASSPPLGQTYEQYF,TGTGCCAGCAGTCCACCCCTCGGACAGACCTACGAGCAGTACTTC
NA,TRBV30,TRBJ1-2,TRBD1,CAWSVPGTGVYGYTF,TGTGCCTGGAGTGTACCCGGGACAGGGGTCTATGGCTACACCTTC
NA,TRBV18,TRBJ2-4,NA,CASSPPLLKNIQYF,TGTGCCAGCTCACCACCCCTTTTAAAAAACATTCAGTACTTC
NA,TRBV5-6,TRBJ1-5,TRBD1,CASSLLDRDNQPQHF,TGTGCCAGCAGCTTACTGGACAGGGACAATCAGCCCCAGCATTTT
NA,TRBV30,TRBJ2-5,NA,CAWSGGRGQEETQYF,TGTGCCTGGAGTGGGGGGCGGGGGCAAGAGGAGACCCAGTACTTC
NA,TRBV30,TRBJ2-7,TRBD2,CAWTSGRAYEQYF,TGTGCCTGGACTAGCGGGAGGGCCTACGAGCAGTACTTC
NA,TRBV7-9,TRBJ1-2,NA,CASSPDGGVYGYTF,TGTGCCAGCAGCCCTGACGGGGGAGTCTATGGCTACACCTTC
NA,TRBV12-3/TRBV12-4,TRBJ2-2,TRBD2,CASSLGLAYSGELFF,TGTGCCAGCAGTTTGGGACTAGCGTATTCCGGGGAGCTGTTTTTT
NA,TRBV6-2/TRBV6-3,TRBJ2-1,TRBD2,CASSYPSGRALSYNEQFF,TGTGCCAGCAGTTACCCTAGCGGGAGGGCCTTATCCTACAATGAGCAGTTCTTC
NA,TRBV7-6,TRBJ2-5,NA,CASSTSDKQETQYF,TGTGCCAGCAGCACATCTGACAAACAAGAGACCCAGTACTTC
once,TRBV20-1,TRBJ1-1,TRBD1,CSAEGAATEAFF,TGCAGTGCTGAGGGGGCTGCCACTGAAGCTTTCTTT
NA,TRBV5-1,TRBJ2-3,NA,CASSLGRKQDTQYF,TGCGCCAGCAGCTTGGGTAGAAAACAAGATACGCAGTATTTT
NA,TRBV29-1,TRBJ1-2,NA,CSVEKIARGYGYTF,TGCAGCGTTGAAAAAATCGCCAGAGGCTATGGCTACACCTTC
NA,TRBV7-9,TRBJ2-1,NA,CASSPNRYGEQFF,TGTGCCAGCAGCCCGAACCGCTACGGTGAGCAGTTCTTC
NA,TRBV28,TRBJ2-3,TRBD2,CASSSYGTSGRKSTQYF,TGTGCCAGCAGTTCTTACGGGACTAGCGGGAGAAAGAGTACGCAGTATTTT
few,TRBV18,TRBJ1-1,NA,CASSDMNTEAFF,TGTGCCAGCTCGGATATGAACACTGAAGCTTTCTTT
NA,TRBV11-2,TRBJ2-7,NA,CASSPQQYEQYF,TGTGCCAGCAGCCCTCAACAGTACGAGCAGTACTTC
NA,TRBV12-3/TRBV12-4,TRBJ1-1,TRBD1,CASSRDRVGAFF,TGTGCCAGCAGTCGGGACAGGGTTGGGGCTTTCTTT
NA,TRBV11-2,TRBJ2-2,TRBD1,CASSLVSQGAGELFF,TGTGCCAGCAGCTTAGTTTCACAGGGGGCCGGGGAGCTGTTTTTT
NA,TRBV29-1,TRBJ2-7,TRBD2,CSVTGLAGGPISYEQYF,TGCAGCGTGACGGGACTAGCGGGAGGGCCGATCTCCTACGAGCAGTACTTC
NA,TRBV12-3/TRBV12-4,TRBJ1-2,NA,CASSAWINYGYTF,TGTGCCAGCAGCGCCTGGATCAACTATGGCTACACCTTC
NA,TRBV6-5,TRBJ2-7,TRBD1,CASSYRGQGTYEQYF,TGTGCCAGCAGTTACCGGGGACAGGGGACCTACGAGCAGTACTTC
NA,TRBV29-1,TRBJ2-2,NA,CSVLAPTQGRAGELFF,TGCAGCGTGTTAGCCCCTACACAGGGAAGGGCCGGGGAGCTGTTTTTT
NA,TRBV6-2/TRBV6-3,TRBJ2-1,NA,CASSNVGGGNEQFF,TGTGCCAGCAGCAATGTGGGAGGGGGCAATGAGCAGTTCTTC
NA,TRBV27,TRBJ1-1,NA,CASSLNREKAFF,TGTGCCAGCAGTCTAAACAGGGAAAAGGCTTTCTTT
once,TRBV3-1,TRBJ2-7,NA,CASGAGGAEQYF,TGTGCCAGCGGGGCAGGTGGGGCCGAGCAGTACTTC
few,TRBV29-1,TRBJ1-5,NA,CSVEDPGWTAQHF,TGCAGCGTTGAAGATCCGGGGTGGACGGCCCAGCATTTT
NA,TRBV30,TRBJ1-1,TRBD1,CAWSVGQGAANTEAFF,TGTGCCTGGAGTGTCGGTCAGGGGGCAGCGAACACTGAAGCTTTCTTT
NA,TRBV20-1,TRBJ2-5,TRBD1,CSAPRRDRGNQETQYF,TGCAGTGCTCCCCGAAGGGACAGGGGGAACCAAGAGACCCAGTACTTC
NA,TRBV30,TRBJ1-1,NA,CAWNGWTEAFF,TGTGCCTGGAACGGTTGGACTGAAGCTTTCTTT
NA,TRBV12-3/TRBV12-4,TRBJ1-3,NA,CASSPRRLDSFSGNTIYF,TGTGCCAGCAGCCCAAGAAGGTTGGACAGCTTCTCCGGAAACACCATATATTTT